This T cell receptor beta chain comes out of a study of blood T cell repertoires in COVID-19 (dated by TCRdb to about 2020). For context, the study as a whole: Samples from collaborators originated in the United States, Italy and Spain and spanned both the acute and convalescent phases of COVID-19. The material from the prospective study consisted of cDNA or gDNA derived from T cells, B-cell-depleted T cells, or PBMCs. The dataset comprised deeply sampled blood TCRbeta repertoires from subjects exposed to, actively infected with, or recovered from COVID-19. The repertoires were released in a freely available public database intended as a resource for research on the immune response to SARS-CoV-2. Samples were obtained from the ongoing ImmuneRACE study (first 160 participants) and from approximately 1,200 subjects provided by 6 global collaborators. The sample metadata nearly always contained a de-identified subject ID, COVID-19 status, age in years and sex. Where available, HLA class I and class II types were obtained from metadata supplied by the sample provider rather than from assay-based typing. Study-level results and caveats: The quantity of clinical and demographic metadata differed by source and by participant and was supplied without curation.

CDR1 and CDR2, per the germline V gene, are SGHTA and FQGTGA. Reading from cysteine to phenylalanine, the CDR3 counts 15 amino acids. Only the CDR3 DNA is retained, 45 bases long and in frame from the first base. Trimming takes 0 bases off V and 6 bases off J; junction bases not matched to a gene: 3. At one collaborating source in Seattle, patients were enrolled during active infection and were followed longitudinally through the course of disease. Collaborating institutions collected whole blood in K2EDTA tubes following their own protocols. For TCRbeta analysis, collaborators shipped samples in one of three forms: frozen whole blood, isolated PBMCs, or DNA extracted from either of those sample types. Regarding this clone: Its antigen remains unidentified. No base quality information exists; no much larger clone differs at one position.

The immunoSEQ Assay, a bias-controlled multiplex PCR, was used to amplify TCRbeta CDR3 regions from genomic DNA. The authors' pipeline ran thus. The number of nucleated cells in each sample was estimated from the amplification of reference gene primers within the assay. Sequence reads were collapsed and filtered to measure the absolute abundance of every unique TCRbeta CDR3 rearrangement. For each sample, productive Simpson clonality was calculated as the square root of Simpson's diversity index across productive rearrangements. TCRdb limited this immuneACCESS table to in-frame rearrangements with V and J called. A share of clones is missing; checked studies link under half to unresolved V genes, and the rest is unexplained. V and J calls and clone size follow that table, whereas D and trimming were derived from the DNA. The sample table holds about 120,000 clones, of which 81% were seen once. 17% of the sample comes from the top ten.

The chain was built from TRBV7-3 and TRBJ2-1; the junction holds 9 bases that match TRBD1. Sequencing was performed on peripheral blood. The sequence derives from a young man with COVID-19, enrolled during active disease. The DNA sequence is given as TGTGCCAGCAGCTTAACGGGACAGGGCCCCAATGAGCAGTTCTTC. This sequence encodes CASSLTGQGPNEQFF.